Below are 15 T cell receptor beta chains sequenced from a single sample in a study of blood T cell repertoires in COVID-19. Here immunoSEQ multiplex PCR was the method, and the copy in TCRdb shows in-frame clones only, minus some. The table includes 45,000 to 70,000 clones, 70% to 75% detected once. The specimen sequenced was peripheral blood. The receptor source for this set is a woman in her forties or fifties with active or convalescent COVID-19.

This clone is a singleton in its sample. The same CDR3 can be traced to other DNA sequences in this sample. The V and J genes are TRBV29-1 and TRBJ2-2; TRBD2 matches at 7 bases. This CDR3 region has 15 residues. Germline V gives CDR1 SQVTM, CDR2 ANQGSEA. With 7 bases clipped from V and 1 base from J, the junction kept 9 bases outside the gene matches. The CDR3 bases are TGCAGCGCCGGGCGGGGCGGGGGGAACACCGGGGAGCTGTTTTTT. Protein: CSAGRGGGNTGELFF.

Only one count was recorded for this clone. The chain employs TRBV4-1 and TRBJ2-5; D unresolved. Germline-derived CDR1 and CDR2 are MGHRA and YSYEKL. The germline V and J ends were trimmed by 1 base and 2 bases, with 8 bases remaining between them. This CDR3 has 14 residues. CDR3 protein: CASSQGSLQETQYF. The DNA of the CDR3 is TGCGCCAGCAGCCAAGGCAGTCTTCAAGAGACCCAGTACTTC.

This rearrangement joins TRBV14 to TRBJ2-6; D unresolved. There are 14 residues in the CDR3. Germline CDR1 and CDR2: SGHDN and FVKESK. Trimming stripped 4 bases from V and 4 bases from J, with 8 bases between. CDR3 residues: CASSPKRGANVLTF. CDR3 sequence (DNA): TGTGCCAGCAGCCCTAAACGAGGGGCCAACGTCCTGACTTTC.

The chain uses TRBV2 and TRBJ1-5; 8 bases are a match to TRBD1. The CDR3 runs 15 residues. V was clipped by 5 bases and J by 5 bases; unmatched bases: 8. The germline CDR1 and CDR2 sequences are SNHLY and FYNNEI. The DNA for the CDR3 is TGTGCCAGCAGTCTGGACAGGGAGTGGGATCAGCCCCAGCATTTT. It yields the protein CASSLDREWDQPQHF.

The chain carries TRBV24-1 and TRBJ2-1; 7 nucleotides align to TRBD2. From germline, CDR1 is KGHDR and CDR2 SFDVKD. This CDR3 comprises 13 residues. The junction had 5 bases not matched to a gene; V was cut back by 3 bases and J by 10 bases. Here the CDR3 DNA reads TGTGCCACCAGTGATCCGACTAGCCCAGAGCAGTTCTTC. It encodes CATSDPTSPEQFF.

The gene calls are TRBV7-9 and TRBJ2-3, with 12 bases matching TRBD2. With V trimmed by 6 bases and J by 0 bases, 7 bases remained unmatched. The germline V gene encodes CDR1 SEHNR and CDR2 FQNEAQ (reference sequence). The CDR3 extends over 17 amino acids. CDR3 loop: CASSSGLAGSSTDTQYF. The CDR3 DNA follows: TGTGCCAGCAGTTCGGGACTAGCGGGCTCTAGCACAGATACGCAGTATTTT.

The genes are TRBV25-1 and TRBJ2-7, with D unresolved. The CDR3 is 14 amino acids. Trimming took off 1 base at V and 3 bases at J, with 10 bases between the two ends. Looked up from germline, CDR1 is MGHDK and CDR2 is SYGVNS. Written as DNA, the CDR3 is TGTGCCAGCAGTGAATCGGTTAGCATCTACGAGCAGTACTTC. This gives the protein CASSESVSIYEQYF.

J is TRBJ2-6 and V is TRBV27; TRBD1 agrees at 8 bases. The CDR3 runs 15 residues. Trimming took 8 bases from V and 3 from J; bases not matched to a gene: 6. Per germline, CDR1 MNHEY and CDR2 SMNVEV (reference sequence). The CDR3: CASLRTGGGANVLTF. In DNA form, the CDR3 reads TGTGCCAGCCTCCGCACAGGGGGTGGGGCCAACGTCCTGACTTTC. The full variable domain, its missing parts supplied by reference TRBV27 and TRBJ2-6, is EAQVTQNPRYLITVTGKKLTVTCSQNMNHEYMSWYRQDPGLGLRQIYYSMNVEVTDKGDVPEGYKVSRKEKRNFPLILESPSPNQTSLYFCASLRTGGGANVLTFGAGSRLTVL.

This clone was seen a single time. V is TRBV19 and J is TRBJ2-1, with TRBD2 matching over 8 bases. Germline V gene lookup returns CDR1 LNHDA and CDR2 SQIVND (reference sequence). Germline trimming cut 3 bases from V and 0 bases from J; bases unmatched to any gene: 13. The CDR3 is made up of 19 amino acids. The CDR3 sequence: CASSIRGWSTSGSYNEQFF. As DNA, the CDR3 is TGTGCCAGTAGTATTAGGGGATGGAGTACTAGCGGCTCCTACAATGAGCAGTTCTTC.

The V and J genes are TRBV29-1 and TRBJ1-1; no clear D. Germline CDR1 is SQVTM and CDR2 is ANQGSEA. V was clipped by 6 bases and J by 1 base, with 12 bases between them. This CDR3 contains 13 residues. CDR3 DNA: TGCAGCGTGGCCTCACTAGGGAACACTGAAGCTTTCTTT. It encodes CSVASLGNTEAFF.

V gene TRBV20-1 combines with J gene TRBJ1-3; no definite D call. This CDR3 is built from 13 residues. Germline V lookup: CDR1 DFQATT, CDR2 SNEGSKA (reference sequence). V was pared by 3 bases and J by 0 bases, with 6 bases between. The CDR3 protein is CSASHTSGNTIYF. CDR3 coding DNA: TGCAGTGCTAGTCACACCTCTGGAAACACCATATATTTT.

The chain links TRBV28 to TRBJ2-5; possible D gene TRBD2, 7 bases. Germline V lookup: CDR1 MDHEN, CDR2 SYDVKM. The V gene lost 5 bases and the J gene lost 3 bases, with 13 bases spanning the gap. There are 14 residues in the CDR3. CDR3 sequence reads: CASSRGGHKETQYF. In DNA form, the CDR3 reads TGTGCCAGCAGTAGGGGGGGGCACAAAGAGACCCAGTACTTC.

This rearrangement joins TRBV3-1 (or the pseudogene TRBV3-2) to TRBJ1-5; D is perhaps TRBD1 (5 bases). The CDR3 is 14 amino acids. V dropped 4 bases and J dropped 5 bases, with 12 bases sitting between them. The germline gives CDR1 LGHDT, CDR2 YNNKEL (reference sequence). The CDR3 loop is CASSPGQLYQPQHF. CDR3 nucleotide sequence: TGTGCCAGCAGCCCCGGACAACTTTATCAGCCCCAGCATTTT.

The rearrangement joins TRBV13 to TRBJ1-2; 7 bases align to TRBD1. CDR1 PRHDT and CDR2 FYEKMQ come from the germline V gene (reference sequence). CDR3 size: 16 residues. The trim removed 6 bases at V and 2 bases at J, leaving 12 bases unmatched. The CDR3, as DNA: TGTGCCAGCAGGTTTCTCACGGGACAGCTAAACTATGGCTACACCTTC. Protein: CASRFLTGQLNYGYTF.

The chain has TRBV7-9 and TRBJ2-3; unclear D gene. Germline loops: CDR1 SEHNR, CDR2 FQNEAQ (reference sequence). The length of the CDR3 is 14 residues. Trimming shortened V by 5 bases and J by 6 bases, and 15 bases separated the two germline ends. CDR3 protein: CASSLSRGTDTQYF. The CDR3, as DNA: TGTGCCAGCAGCCTATCCCGAGGAACGGATACGCAGTATTTT.